Listed below are T cell receptor beta chains from one sample, sequenced in a study of blood T cell repertoires in COVID-19. Assay: immunoSEQ multiplex PCR; the TCRdb copy retains only in-frame clones and omits some. The repertoire holds 85,000 to 95,000 clones, about nine tenths seen once, with about 4.8% in the top ten. The sample was peripheral blood. The receptor source for this set is a man in his sixties with COVID-19, enrolled during active disease. CDR3s include the opening cysteine and the closing phenylalanine or tryptophan. A D gene is named only where the DNA matches it firmly. Clone size is shown for a subset of rows, as once, few, many or a class of expanded clone.

J gene | V gene | D gene | clone size | CDR3 DNA | CDR3 protein
TRBJ1-2 | TRBV5-4 | . | . | TGTGCCAGCAGCTTGGGGCAGGTCAGCTATGGCTACACCTTC | CASSLGQVSYGYTF
TRBJ2-2 | TRBV5-1 | TRBD1 | . | TGCGCCAGCAGCTTGGCGGTCGGACAGGGGCACACCGGGGAGCTGTTTTTT | CASSLAVGQGHTGELFF
TRBJ2-3 | TRBV7-9 | . | medium-sized | TGTGCCAGCAGCCCCTTGAGTCCCGGAGATACGCAGTATTTT | CASSPLSPGDTQYF
TRBJ1-1 | TRBV20-1 | . | . | TGCAGTGCCGGTCCCGTTCTTGAAGCTTTCTTT | CSAGPVLEAFF
TRBJ1-1 | TRBV27 | TRBD1 | . | TGTGCCAGCAGCTGGACAGGGAACACTGAAGCTTTCTTT | CASSWTGNTEAFF
TRBJ2-2 | TRBV15 | TRBD1 | . | TGTGCCACCAGCAGAGCCAGGACAGGGCTCGTATTTCCCCACACCGGGGAGCTGTTTTTT | CATSRARTGLVFPHTGELFF
TRBJ2-1 | TRBV11-2 | . | . | TGTGCCAGCAGCTTAAGACAGGTTAATGAGCAGTTCTTC | CASSLRQVNEQFF
TRBJ1-2 | TRBV29-1 | TRBD1 | . | TGCAGCGTTCTGGCCGTACAGGGGGGCGGCTACACCTTC | CSVLAVQGGGYTF
TRBJ2-1 | TRBV27 | TRBD2 | once | TGTGCCAGCAGTTCCCGACTAGCGGGAGTATCCTACAATGAGCAGTTCTTC | CASSSRLAGVSYNEQFF
TRBJ2-3 | TRBV27 | . | . | TGTGCCAGCAGTCCTGGGACTGTGAGCACAGATACGCAGTATTTT | CASSPGTVSTDTQYF
TRBJ2-1 | TRBV5-1 | . | . | TGCGCCAGCAGCTCTCAACTAGCCTCTTACAATGAGCAGTTCTTC | CASSSQLASYNEQFF
TRBJ2-1 | TRBV3-1/TRBV3-2 | TRBD2 | once | TGTGCCAGCAGCCAGTCGGGCGGGAGGGCCTCCTACAATAAGCAGTTCTTC | CASSQSGGRASYNKQFF
TRBJ2-5 | TRBV12-5 | . | once | TGTGCTAGTGGTACAGGGACACACTCAAAAGAGACCCAGTACTTC | CASGTGTHSKETQYF
TRBJ2-1 | TRBV28 | TRBD2 | . | TGTGCCAGCACCCTAGCGGGAGCCTACAATGAGCAGTTCTTC | CASTLAGAYNEQFF
TRBJ2-1 | TRBV7-9 | TRBD2 | . | TGTGCCAGCAGCCCTTTAGCGGGAGCCCGGTCTGAGCAGTTCTTC | CASSPLAGARSEQFF
TRBJ2-2 | TRBV11-3 | TRBD2 | . | TGTGCCAGCAGCCCGGGGACTAGCGGGAGCACCGGGGAGCTGTTTTTT | CASSPGTSGSTGELFF
TRBJ2-3 | TRBV24-1 | . | once | TGTGCCACCAGTGATAGAACAGGCACAGATACGCAGTATTTT | CATSDRTGTDTQYF
TRBJ1-2 | TRBV5-1 | TRBD1 | once | TGCGCCAGCAGCTTGGAGGGGACAGAAAACTATGGCTACACCTTC | CASSLEGTENYGYTF
TRBJ1-5 | TRBV6-5 | . | . | TGTGCCAGCACCACGGGGGTAGGGAGCAATCAGCCCCAGCATTTT | CASTTGVGSNQPQHF
TRBJ1-1 | TRBV10-2 | . | . | TGCGCCAGCAGTCCAGGGTATATGAACACTGAAGCTTTCTTT | CASSPGYMNTEAFF
TRBJ1-2 | TRBV27 | TRBD1 | . | TGTGCCAGCAGTCCCGGGACAGGGGCGTATGGTAACTATGGCTACACCTTC | CASSPGTGAYGNYGYTF
TRBJ1-3 | TRBV6-5 | . | . | TGTGCCAGCAGGATGGACAGTCGCCCGCGGTACACCATATATTTT | CASRMDSRPRYTIYF
TRBJ2-2 | TRBV27 | TRBD2 | once | TGTGCCAGCAGGCCAGGACTAGCGGGAGTGACCGGGGAGCTGTTTTTT | CASRPGLAGVTGELFF
TRBJ2-7 | TRBV5-4 | TRBD1 | once | TGTGCCAGCAGCTCTCCCGGGACAGGGATAACCTACGAGCAGTACTTC | CASSSPGTGITYEQYF
TRBJ1-1 | TRBV5-1 | TRBD1 | . | TGCGCCAGCAGCGTCCGGGACAGAGCCATGAACACTGAAGCTTTCTTT | CASSVRDRAMNTEAFF
TRBJ2-2 | TRBV9 | . | . | TGTGCCAGCAGCTTAGGACACACAACAAACACCGGGGAGCTGTTTTTT | CASSLGHTTNTGELFF
TRBJ2-6 | TRBV2 | TRBD1 | . | TGTGCCAGCAAACGGGTACAGGGGGGCAACGTCCTGACTTTC | CASKRVQGGNVLTF
TRBJ1-2 | TRBV5-6 | TRBD1 | . | TGTGCCAGCAGCTTGGTAGGACAGGGAACTAACTATGGCTACACCTTC | CASSLVGQGTNYGYTF
TRBJ1-1 | TRBV5-1 | . | . | TGCGCCAGCAGCTTGGTATTGGGGGCGAACACTGAAGCTTTCTTT | CASSLVLGANTEAFF
TRBJ1-2 | TRBV19 | . | . | TGTGCCAGTACCGAGCTGAACGGAGATGGCTACACCTTC | CASTELNGDGYTF
TRBJ1-6 | TRBV15 | TRBD1 | . | TGTGCCACCGCACGGGGGCGACAGGGAAACTCACCCCTCCACTTT | CATARGRQGNSPLHF
TRBJ1-1 | TRBV14 | . | . | TGTGCCAGCAGCCAAGAGAAAGGACATCCGAACACTGAAGCTTTCTTT | CASSQEKGHPNTEAFF
TRBJ2-1 | TRBV29-1 | TRBD2 | . | TGCAGCGTTGAGGGACTAGCGGGCGGAAGCCCCAATGAGCAGTTCTTC | CSVEGLAGGSPNEQFF
TRBJ1-3 | TRBV11-1 | TRBD1 | . | TGTGCCATTTTTGGGGACAGGAAATCGTCTGGAAACACCATATATTTT | CAIFGDRKSSGNTIYF
TRBJ2-7 | TRBV11-2 | . | . | TGTGCCAGCAGTAGAGGCTTAATTGGCTACGAGCAGTACTTC | CASSRGLIGYEQYF
TRBJ2-7 | TRBV3-1/TRBV3-2 | . | . | TGTGCCAGCAGCATCACGGGAGACGAGCAGTACTTC | CASSITGDEQYF
TRBJ2-3 | TRBV4-3 | . | . | TGCGCCAGCAGCCAAGAGAGGGTGGGAACCTCAGATACGCAGTATTTT | CASSQERVGTSDTQYF
TRBJ2-7 | TRBV11-3 | TRBD2 | . | TGTGCCAGCAGCTTAGACCCGAGACTAGCGGCCAACGAGCAGTACTTC | CASSLDPRLAANEQYF
TRBJ2-2 | TRBV19 | . | . | TGTGCCAGTACCCTTACGGGAAACACCGGGGAGCTGTTTTTT | CASTLTGNTGELFF
TRBJ2-5 | TRBV7-8 | TRBD2 | . | TGTGCCAGCAGCTTAGCGGGACTAGCGGGAGGGGGGGAGACCCAGTACTTC | CASSLAGLAGGGETQYF
TRBJ2-3 | TRBV30 | TRBD2 | . | TGTGCCTCATCCCCCTTTAGCGGGAGCTTTACCAAGAACACAGATACGCAGTATTTT | CASSPFSGSFTKNTDTQYF
TRBJ1-1 | TRBV6-5 | TRBD1 | . | TGTGCCAGCAGAACCCCGGGACAGCTTGGTGAAGCTTTCTTT | CASRTPGQLGEAFF
TRBJ1-2 | TRBV18 | . | . | TGTGCCAGCTCACCCGCTAGGACGGGATTTAACTATGGCTACACCTTC | CASSPARTGFNYGYTF
TRBJ1-4 | TRBV19 | TRBD1 | . | TGTGCCTGCAAGGCACAGGGGGCTTTGGCAACTAATGAAAAACTGTTTTTT | CACKAQGALATNEKLFF
TRBJ2-1 | TRBV6-1 | TRBD1 | . | TGTGCCAGCACTGACACGACAGGGGTAGGCACCTACAATGAGCAGTTCTTC | CASTDTTGVGTYNEQFF
TRBJ1-3 | TRBV28 | TRBD1 | . | TGTGCCAGCAGTGATGACAGGGGTGGAAACACCATATATTTT | CASSDDRGGNTIYF
TRBJ1-2 | TRBV5-6 | . | . | TGTGCCAGCAGCTTGGTTCACAGCTTAGCGGGTGGCTACACCTTC | CASSLVHSLAGGYTF
TRBJ2-7 | TRBV14 | . | . | TGTGCCAGCAGCCAAGCGGGAGTGTCCTACGAGCAGTACTTC | CASSQAGVSYEQYF
TRBJ2-5 | TRBV5-4 | TRBD2 | . | TGTGCCAGCAGCTCGGGACTAGCGGGACGGGAGACCCAGTACTTC | CASSSGLAGRETQYF
TRBJ1-1 | TRBV19 | . | once | TGTGCCAGTAGTATAAGGGAGCAAAAAGCTTTCTTT | CASSIREQKAFF
TRBJ2-7 | TRBV11-3 | . | once | TGTGCCAGCAGCTTATTCAACTACGAGCAGTACTTC | CASSLFNYEQYF
TRBJ2-7 | TRBV4-2 | TRBD2 | . | TGTGCCAGCAGAATACTAGCGGGAGCGATCGACGAGCAGTACTTC | CASRILAGAIDEQYF
TRBJ1-2 | TRBV30 | TRBD1 | . | TGTGCCTGGAGTTTTGGGACAGGGAGAAACTATGGCTACACCTTC | CAWSFGTGRNYGYTF
TRBJ2-1 | TRBV4-1 | TRBD2 | . | TGCGCCAGCAGGATGAGCGGGAGGGCGTCAGCGCTGTTCTTC | CASRMSGRASALFF
TRBJ1-4 | TRBV5-4 | TRBD1 | . | TGTGCCAGCAGCCTAGGACAGGGCCCAGAAAAACTGTTTTTT | CASSLGQGPEKLFF
TRBJ2-2 | TRBV30 | TRBD1 | once | TGTGCCTGTTCCGGGACAGCGAACACCGGGGAGCTGTTTTTT | CACSGTANTGELFF
TRBJ2-7 | TRBV7-6 | TRBD2 | . | TGTGCCAGCAGCCAGGAGTCTAGCGGGAGATCTGAGCAGTACTTC | CASSQESSGRSEQYF
TRBJ1-1 | TRBV19 | . | once | TGTGCCAGTAGTATAACGGGGAGCACTGAAGCTTTCTTT | CASSITGSTEAFF
TRBJ2-3 | TRBV24-1 | . | . | TGTGCCACCAGTGATTTGGGCAGGGGCACAGATACGCAGTATTTT | CATSDLGRGTDTQYF